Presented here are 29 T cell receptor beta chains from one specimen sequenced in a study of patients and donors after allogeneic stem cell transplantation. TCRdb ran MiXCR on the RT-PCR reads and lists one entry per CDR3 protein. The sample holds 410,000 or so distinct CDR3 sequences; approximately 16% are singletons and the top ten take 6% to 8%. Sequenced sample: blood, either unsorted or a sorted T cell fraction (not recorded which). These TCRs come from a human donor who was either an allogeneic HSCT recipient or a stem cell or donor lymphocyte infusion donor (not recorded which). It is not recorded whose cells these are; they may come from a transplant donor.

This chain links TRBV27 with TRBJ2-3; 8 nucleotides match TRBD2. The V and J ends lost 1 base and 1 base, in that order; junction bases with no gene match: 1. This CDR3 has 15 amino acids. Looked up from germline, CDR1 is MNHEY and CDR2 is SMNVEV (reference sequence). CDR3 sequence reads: CASSLFSGGTDTQYF. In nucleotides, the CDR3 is TGTGCCAGCAGTTTATTTAGCGGGGGCACAGATACGCAGTATTTT.

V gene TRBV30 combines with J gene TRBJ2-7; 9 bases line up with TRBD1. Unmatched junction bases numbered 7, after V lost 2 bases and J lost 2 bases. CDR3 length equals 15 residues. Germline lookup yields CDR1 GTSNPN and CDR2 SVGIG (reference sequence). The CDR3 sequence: CAWSSGQGGAYEQYF. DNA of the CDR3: TGTGCCTGGAGTTCGGGACAGGGAGGAGCCTACGAGCAGTACTTC.

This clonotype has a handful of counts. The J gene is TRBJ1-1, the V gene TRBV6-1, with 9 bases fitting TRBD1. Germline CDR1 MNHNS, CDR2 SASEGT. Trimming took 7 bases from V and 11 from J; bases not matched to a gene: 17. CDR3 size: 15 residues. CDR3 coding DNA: TGTGCCAGCACCCCCAAAGTACGGGACAGGGTAGGCGCTTTCTTT. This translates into CASTPKVRDRVGAFF.

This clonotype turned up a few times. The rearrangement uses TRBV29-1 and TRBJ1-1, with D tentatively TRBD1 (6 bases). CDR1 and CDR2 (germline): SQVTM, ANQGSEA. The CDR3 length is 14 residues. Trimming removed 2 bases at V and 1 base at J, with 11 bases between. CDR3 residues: CSVERDTRNTEAFF. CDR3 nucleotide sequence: TGCAGCGTTGAAAGGGACACCAGGAACACTGAAGCTTTCTTT.

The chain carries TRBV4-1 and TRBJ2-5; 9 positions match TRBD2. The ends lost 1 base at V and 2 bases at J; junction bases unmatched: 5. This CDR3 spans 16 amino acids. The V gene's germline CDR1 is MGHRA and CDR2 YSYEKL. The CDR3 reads CASSQAPGLAQETQYF. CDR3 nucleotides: TGCGCCAGCAGCCAAGCCCCGGGACTAGCACAAGAGACCCAGTACTTC.

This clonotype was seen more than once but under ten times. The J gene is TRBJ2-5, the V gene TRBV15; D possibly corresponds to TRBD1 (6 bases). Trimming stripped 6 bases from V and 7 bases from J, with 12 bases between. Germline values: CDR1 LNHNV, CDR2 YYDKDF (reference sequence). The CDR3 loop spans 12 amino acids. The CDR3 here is CATSRIGGTQYF. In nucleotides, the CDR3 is TGTGCCACCAGTAGAATAGGGGGGACCCAGTACTTC.

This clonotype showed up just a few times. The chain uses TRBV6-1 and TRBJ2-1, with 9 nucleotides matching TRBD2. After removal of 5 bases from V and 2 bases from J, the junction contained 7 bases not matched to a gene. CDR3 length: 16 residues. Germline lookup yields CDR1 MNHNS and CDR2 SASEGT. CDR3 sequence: CASSKLAGQTYNEQFF. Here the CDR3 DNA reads TGTGCCAGCAGTAAGCTAGCGGGACAGACCTACAATGAGCAGTTCTTC.

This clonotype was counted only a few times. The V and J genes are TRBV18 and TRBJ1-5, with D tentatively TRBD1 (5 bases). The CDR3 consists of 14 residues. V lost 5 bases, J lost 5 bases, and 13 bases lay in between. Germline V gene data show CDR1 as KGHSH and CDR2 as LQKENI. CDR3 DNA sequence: TGTGCCAGCTCAGCGGGGGGTGTAGATCAGCCCCAGCATTTT. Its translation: CASSAGGVDQPQHF.

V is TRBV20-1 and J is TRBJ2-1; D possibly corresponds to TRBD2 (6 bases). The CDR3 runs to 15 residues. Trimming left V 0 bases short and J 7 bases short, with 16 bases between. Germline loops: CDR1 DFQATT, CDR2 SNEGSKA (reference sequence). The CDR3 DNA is TGCAGTGCTAGAGATTACGCGGGGCCCGGGAATGAGCAGTTCTTC. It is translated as CSARDYAGPGNEQFF.

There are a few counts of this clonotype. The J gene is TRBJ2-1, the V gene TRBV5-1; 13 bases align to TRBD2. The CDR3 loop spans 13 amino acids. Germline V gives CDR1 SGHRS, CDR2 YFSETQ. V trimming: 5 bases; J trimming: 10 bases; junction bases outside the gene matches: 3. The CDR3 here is CASSGLAGVEQFF. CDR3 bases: TGCGCCAGCAGTGGACTAGCGGGAGTGGAGCAGTTCTTC.

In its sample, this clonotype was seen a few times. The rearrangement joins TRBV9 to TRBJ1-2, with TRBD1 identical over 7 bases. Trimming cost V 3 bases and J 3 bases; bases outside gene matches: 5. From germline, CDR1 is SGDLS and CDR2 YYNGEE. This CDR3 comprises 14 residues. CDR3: CASSEGQFDYGYTF. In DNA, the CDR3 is TGTGCCAGCAGCGAGGGACAGTTTGACTATGGCTACACCTTC.

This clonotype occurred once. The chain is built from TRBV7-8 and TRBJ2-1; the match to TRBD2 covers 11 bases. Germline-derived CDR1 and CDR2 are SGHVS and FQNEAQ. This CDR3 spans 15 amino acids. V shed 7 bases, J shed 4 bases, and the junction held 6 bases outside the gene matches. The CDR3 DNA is TGTGCCAGCAACCCGGGGACTAGCGGTTACAATGAGCAGTTCTTC. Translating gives CASNPGTSGYNEQFF.

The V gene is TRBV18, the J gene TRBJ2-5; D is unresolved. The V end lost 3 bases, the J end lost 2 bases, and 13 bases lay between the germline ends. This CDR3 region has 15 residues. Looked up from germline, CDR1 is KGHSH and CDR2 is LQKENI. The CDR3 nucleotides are TGTGCCAGCTCACCCGGGTATCGGCCTCAAGAGACCCAGTACTTC. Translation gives CASSPGYRPQETQYF.

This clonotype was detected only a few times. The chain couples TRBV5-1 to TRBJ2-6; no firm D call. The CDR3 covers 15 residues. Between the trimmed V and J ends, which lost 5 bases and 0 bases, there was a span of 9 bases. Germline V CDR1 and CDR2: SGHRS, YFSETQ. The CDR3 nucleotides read TGCGCCAGCAGAGGGTCCCTCTCTGGGGCCAACGTCCTGACTTTC. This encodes CASRGSLSGANVLTF.

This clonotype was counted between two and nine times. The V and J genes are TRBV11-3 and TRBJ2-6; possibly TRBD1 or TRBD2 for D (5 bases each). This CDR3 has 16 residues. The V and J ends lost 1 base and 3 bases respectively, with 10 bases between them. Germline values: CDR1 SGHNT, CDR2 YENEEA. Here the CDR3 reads CASSLGRGDGANVLTF. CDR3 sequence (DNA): TGTGCCAGCAGCTTAGGACGAGGGGATGGGGCCAACGTCCTGACTTTC.

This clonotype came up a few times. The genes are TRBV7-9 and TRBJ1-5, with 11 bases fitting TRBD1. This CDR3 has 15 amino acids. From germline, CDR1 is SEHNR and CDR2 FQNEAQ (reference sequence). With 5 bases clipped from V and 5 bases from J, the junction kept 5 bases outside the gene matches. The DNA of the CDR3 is TGTGCCAGCAGCCGGACAGGGGGCGGGCATCAGCCCCAGCATTTT. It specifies CASSRTGGGHQPQHF.

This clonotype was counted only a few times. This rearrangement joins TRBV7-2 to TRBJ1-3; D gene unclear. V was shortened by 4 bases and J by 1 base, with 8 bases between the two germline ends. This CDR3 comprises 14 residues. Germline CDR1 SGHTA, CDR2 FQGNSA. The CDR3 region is CASSSDWSGNTIYF. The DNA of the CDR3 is TGTGCCAGCAGCTCAGATTGGTCTGGAAACACCATATATTTT.

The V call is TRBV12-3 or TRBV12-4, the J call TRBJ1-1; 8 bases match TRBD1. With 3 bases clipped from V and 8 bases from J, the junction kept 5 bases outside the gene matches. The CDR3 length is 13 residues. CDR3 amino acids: CASSFNAGGEAFF. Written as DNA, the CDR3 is TGTGCCAGCAGTTTTAACGCAGGGGGCGAAGCTTTCTTT.

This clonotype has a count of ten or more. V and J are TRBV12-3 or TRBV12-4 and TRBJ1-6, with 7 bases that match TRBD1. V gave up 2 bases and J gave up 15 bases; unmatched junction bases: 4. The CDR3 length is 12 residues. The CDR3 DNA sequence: TGTGCCAGCAGTTTAAAGGGGACAGTCCTCCACTTT. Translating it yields CASSLKGTVLHF.

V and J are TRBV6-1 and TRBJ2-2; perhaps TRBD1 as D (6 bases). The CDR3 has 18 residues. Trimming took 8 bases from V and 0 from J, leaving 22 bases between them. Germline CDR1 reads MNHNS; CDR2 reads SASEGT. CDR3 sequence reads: CASSGDRIWDTNTGELFF. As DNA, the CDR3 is TGTGCCAGCTCTGGGGATCGCATATGGGACACGAACACCGGGGAGCTGTTTTTT.

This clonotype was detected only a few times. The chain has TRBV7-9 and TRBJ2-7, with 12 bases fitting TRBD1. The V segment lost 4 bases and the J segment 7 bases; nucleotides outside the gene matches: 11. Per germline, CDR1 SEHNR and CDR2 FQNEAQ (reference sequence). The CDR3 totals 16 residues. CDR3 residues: CASSYSPGQGAGEQYF. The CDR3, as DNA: TGTGCCAGCAGCTATAGCCCGGGACAGGGGGCGGGGGAGCAGTACTTC. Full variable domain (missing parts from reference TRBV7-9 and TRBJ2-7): DTGVSQNPRHKITKRGQNVTFRCDPISEHNRLYWYRQTLGQGPEFLTYFQNEAQLEKSRLLSDRFSAERPKGSFSTLEIQRTEQGDSAMYLCASSYSPGQGAGEQYFGPGTRLTVT.

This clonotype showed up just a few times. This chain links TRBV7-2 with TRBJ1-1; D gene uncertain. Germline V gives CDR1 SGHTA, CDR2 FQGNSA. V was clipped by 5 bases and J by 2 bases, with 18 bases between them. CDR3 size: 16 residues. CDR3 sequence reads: CASSPSFGVVNTEAFF. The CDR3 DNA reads TGTGCCAGCAGCCCTTCTTTCGGGGTCGTTAACACTGAAGCTTTCTTT.

The CDR3 DNA reads as TGTGCCAGCAGTTACGGGGTGGCTGAAGCTTTCTTT. As protein: CASSYGVAEAFF. The rearrangement uses TRBV6-2 or TRBV6-3 and TRBJ1-1; D gene uncertain. Germline V CDR1 and CDR2: MNHEY, SVGEGT. The V and J ends lost 2 bases and 6 bases respectively, with 7 bases between them. The CDR3 covers 12 residues.

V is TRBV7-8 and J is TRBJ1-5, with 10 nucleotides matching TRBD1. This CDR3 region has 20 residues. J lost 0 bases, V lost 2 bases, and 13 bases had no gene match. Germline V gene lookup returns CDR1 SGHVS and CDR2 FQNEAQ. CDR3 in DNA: TGTGCCAGCAGCTTAACGGGGAGGGGCCGGACAGGGGGTAGCAATCAGCCCCAGCATTTT. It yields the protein CASSLTGRGRTGGSNQPQHF.

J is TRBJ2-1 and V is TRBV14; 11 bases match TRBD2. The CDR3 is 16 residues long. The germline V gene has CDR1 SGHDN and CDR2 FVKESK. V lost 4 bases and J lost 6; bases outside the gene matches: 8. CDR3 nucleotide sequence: TGTGCCAGCAGCCGACAACTAGCGGGAGTTCTCAATGAGCAGTTCTTC. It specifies CASSRQLAGVLNEQFF.

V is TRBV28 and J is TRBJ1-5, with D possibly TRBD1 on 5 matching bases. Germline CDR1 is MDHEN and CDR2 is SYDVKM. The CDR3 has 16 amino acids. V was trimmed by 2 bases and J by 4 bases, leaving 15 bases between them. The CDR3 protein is CASSLGVGTMNQPQHF. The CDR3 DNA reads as TGTGCCAGCAGTTTAGGCGTTGGGACCATGAATCAGCCCCAGCATTTT.

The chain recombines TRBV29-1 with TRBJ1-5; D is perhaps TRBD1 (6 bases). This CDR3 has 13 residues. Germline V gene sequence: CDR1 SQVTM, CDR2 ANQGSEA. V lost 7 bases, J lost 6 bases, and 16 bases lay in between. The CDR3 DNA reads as TGCAGCGATATACAGGGAGCTCGTCAGCCCCAGCATTTT. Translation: CSDIQGARQPQHF.

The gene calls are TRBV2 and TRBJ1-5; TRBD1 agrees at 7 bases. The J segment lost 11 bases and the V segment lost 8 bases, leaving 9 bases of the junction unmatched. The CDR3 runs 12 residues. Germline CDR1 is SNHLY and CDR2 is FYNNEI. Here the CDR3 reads CASGSVGTAQHF. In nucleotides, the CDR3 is TGTGCCAGCGGATCCGTCGGGACAGCCCAGCATTTT.

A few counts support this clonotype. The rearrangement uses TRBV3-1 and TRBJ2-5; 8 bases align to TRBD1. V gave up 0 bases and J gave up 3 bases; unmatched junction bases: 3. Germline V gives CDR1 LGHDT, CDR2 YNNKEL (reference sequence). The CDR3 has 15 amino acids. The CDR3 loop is CASSQDWTGKETQYF. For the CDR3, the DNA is TGTGCCAGCAGCCAAGATTGGACAGGGAAAGAGACCCAGTACTTC.